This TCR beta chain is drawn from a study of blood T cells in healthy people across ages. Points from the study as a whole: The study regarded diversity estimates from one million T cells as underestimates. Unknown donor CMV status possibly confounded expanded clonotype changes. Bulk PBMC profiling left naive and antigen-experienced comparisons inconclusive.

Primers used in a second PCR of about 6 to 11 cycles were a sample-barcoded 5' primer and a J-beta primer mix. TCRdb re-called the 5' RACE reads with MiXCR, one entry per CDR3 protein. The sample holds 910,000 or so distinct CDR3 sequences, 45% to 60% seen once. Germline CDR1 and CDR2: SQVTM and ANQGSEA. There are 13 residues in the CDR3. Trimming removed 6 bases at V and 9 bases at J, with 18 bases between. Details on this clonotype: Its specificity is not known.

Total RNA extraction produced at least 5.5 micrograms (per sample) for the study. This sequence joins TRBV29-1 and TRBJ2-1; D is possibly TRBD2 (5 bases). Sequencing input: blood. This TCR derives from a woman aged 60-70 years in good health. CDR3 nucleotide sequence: TGCAGCGTCCACCCCCAGGTGGGAGTTGAGCAGTTCTTC. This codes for CSVHPQVGVEQFF.